The source of this TCR beta chain is a study of cytotoxic CD8 clonotypes in ibrutinib-treated CLL. This table comes from immunoSEQ multiplex PCR, and its TCRdb copy is limited to in-frame clones, with some not included. The repertoire holds some 84,000 clones, with around 84% as singletons. The V segment lost 5 bases and the J segment 2 bases; nucleotides outside the gene matches: 9. CDR1 is SEHNR and CDR2 is FQNEAQ in the germline V gene (reference sequence). This CDR3 region has 16 residues. The chain links TRBV7-9 to TRBJ2-1; the match to TRBD2 covers 7 bases. The TCR was taken from a human donor with chronic lymphocytic leukemia. Sample: PBMCs, taken before ibrutinib treatment. The CDR3 DNA follows: TGTGCCAGCAGCCCCGGAGCGGGACCTCCCTACAATGAGCAGTTCTTC. Its translation: CASSPGAGPPYNEQFF.